These 32 T cell receptor beta chains were all obtained from the same sample, sequenced in a study of blood T cell repertoires in COVID-19. Method: immunoSEQ multiplex PCR; TCRdb's copy keeps in-frame clones and lacks some. The table has around 110,000 clones, roughly four fifths seen once. Material for sequencing was peripheral blood. These receptors came from a woman aged 55-75 years with acute or convalescent COVID-19.

The rearrangement uses TRBV28 and TRBJ2-1, with 15 bases identical to TRBD2. V was clipped by 4 bases and J by 3 bases; unmatched bases: 13. The CDR3 is 20 amino acids. Per the germline V gene, CDR1 is MDHEN and CDR2 is SYDVKM. The CDR3: CASSSWTSGRGTRNYNEQFF. In DNA, the CDR3 is TGTGCCAGCAGTTCCTGGACTAGCGGGAGGGGCACCCGCAACTACAATGAGCAGTTCTTC.

The CDR3 region is CASSLAQEDTQYF. CDR3 in DNA: TGTGCCAGCAGTCTCGCCCAGGAAGATACGCAGTATTTT. The rearrangement joins TRBV27 to TRBJ2-3; D remains unclear. The germline V and J ends were trimmed by 5 bases and 5 bases, with 11 bases remaining between them. The length of the CDR3 is 13 residues. Per germline, CDR1 MNHEY and CDR2 SMNVEV (reference sequence).

This chain links TRBV2 with TRBJ2-5; 8 positions match TRBD1. This CDR3 comprises 15 residues. V gave up 8 bases and J gave up 1 base; unmatched junction bases: 9. Germline V CDR1 and CDR2: SNHLY, FYNNEI. CDR3 sequence (DNA): TGTGCCAGCCGAACTGACAGGGGCCCCCAAGAGACCCAGTACTTC. Its translation is CASRTDRGPQETQYF.

The rearrangement joins TRBV5-1 to TRBJ1-1; D is perhaps TRBD1 (5 bases). Germline V gives CDR1 SGHRS, CDR2 YFSETQ. Between the trimmed V and J ends, which lost 0 bases and 1 base, there was a span of 10 bases. The CDR3 loop spans 15 amino acids. The chain's CDR3 is CASSLGSGSNTEAFF. CDR3 bases: TGCGCCAGCAGCTTGGGGTCAGGGTCGAACACTGAAGCTTTCTTT.

This chain connects TRBV4-1 to TRBJ1-1, with 9 bases identical to TRBD1. This CDR3 spans 13 amino acids. Unmatched junction bases numbered 2, after V lost 8 bases and J lost 1 base. The germline V gene has CDR1 MGHRA and CDR2 YSYEKL. Here the CDR3 DNA reads TGCGCCAGCGGGGGACAGGGGAACACTGAAGCTTTCTTT. Translating it yields CASGGQGNTEAFF.

J is TRBJ2-7 and V is TRBV19, with D tentatively TRBD2 (6 bases). The CDR3 is made up of 15 amino acids. The germline V gene encodes CDR1 LNHDA and CDR2 SQIVND (reference sequence). The ends were cut back, 5 bases at V and 3 bases at J, with 17 bases in the middle. CDR3 sequence reads: CASSLSGTRVYEQYF. CDR3 DNA: TGTGCCAGTAGTCTATCCGGGACTCGGGTCTACGAGCAGTACTTC.

The chain has TRBV21-1 and TRBJ1-1. TRBV21-1 is recorded as a pseudogene. The CDR3 totals 12 residues. CDR3 sequence: CASIRGNTEAFF. In DNA, the CDR3 is TGTGCCAGCATACGAGGGAACACTGAAGCTTTCTTT.

The chain has TRBV18 and TRBJ2-5; the match to TRBD2 covers 8 bases. Germline V lookup: CDR1 KGHSH, CDR2 LQKENI. The V segment lost 1 base and the J segment 4 bases; nucleotides outside the gene matches: 11. The CDR3 has 17 amino acids. Here the CDR3 DNA reads TGTGCCAGCTCACCACTAGTGGGCGGGAGGTCGCTAGAGACCCAGTACTTC. Translating it yields CASSPLVGGRSLETQYF.

This sequence joins TRBV6-4 and TRBJ2-3; TRBD2 agrees at 8 bases. Germline assignment: CDR1 MRHNA and CDR2 SNTAGT. The CDR3 has 15 residues. After removal of 3 bases from V and 5 bases from J, the junction contained 7 bases not matched to a gene. This chain's CDR3 is CASSESSGGVDTQYF. In nucleotides, the CDR3 is TGTGCCAGCAGTGAGTCGAGCGGGGGAGTAGATACGCAGTATTTT.

This chain connects TRBV3-1 (or the pseudogene TRBV3-2) to TRBJ2-1; no clear D. Germline V lookup: CDR1 LGHDT, CDR2 YNNKEL (reference sequence). Trimming stripped 0 bases from V and 11 bases from J, with 8 bases between. The CDR3 totals 12 residues. The CDR3 DNA is TGTGCCAGCAGCCAAGATCCGGTTAAGCAGTTCTTC. Translation gives CASSQDPVKQFF.

The V gene is TRBV6-5, the J gene TRBJ2-1, with D maybe TRBD1 (5 bases). V was clipped by 6 bases and J by 3 bases, with 9 bases between them. The CDR3 is 13 amino acids. Germline CDR1 reads MNHEY; CDR2 reads SVGAGI. CDR3 sequence: CASRQGNYNEQFF. CDR3 nucleotide sequence: TGTGCCAGCAGGCAGGGAAACTACAATGAGCAGTTCTTC.

This chain links TRBV10-3 with TRBJ1-2; 9 bases line up with TRBD1. The germline V gene encodes CDR1 ENHRY and CDR2 SYGVKD. The CDR3 is made up of 15 amino acids. After removal of 0 bases from V and 7 bases from J, the junction contained 6 bases not matched to a gene. The DNA for the CDR3 is TGTGCCATCAGTGAGTCGTCACAGGGGGCGGTTGGCTACACCTTC. Translated, it gives CAISESSQGAVGYTF.

A single count supports this clone. The CDR3 nucleotides are TGTGCCAGCAGCCAGCGGGCCGGCTCCTACAATGAGCAGTTCTTC. It translates to CASSQRAGSYNEQFF. The rearrangement joins TRBV7-2 to TRBJ2-1; D might be TRBD2 (6 bases). This CDR3 contains 15 residues. The V gene lost 5 bases and the J gene lost 0 bases, with 11 bases spanning the gap. Germline-derived CDR1 and CDR2 are SGHTA and FQGNSA.

CDR3 bases: TGTGCCAGCAGGGGGCCCGGGGGCTACACCTTC. Translated: CASRGPGGYTF. This chain uses TRBV9 with TRBJ1-2, with D perhaps TRBD1 (5 bases). Deletions cut 5 bases from V and 8 bases from J, with 10 bases between. The CDR3 loop spans 11 amino acids. CDR1 is SGDLS and CDR2 is YYNGEE in the germline V gene.

The chain couples TRBV6-6 to TRBJ2-5; 10 positions agree with TRBD1. Germline V gives CDR1 MNHNY, CDR2 SVGAGI (reference sequence). This CDR3 spans 15 amino acids. Trimming removed 2 bases from V and 5 bases from J; junction bases left unmatched: 5. In DNA form, the CDR3 reads TGTGCCAGCAGTTACGGGGGACAGGGGAGGGAGACCCAGTACTTC. It specifies CASSYGGQGRETQYF.

The chain is built from TRBV5-1 and TRBJ1-1; 8 bases are a match to TRBD1. Germline CDR1 SGHRS, CDR2 YFSETQ. J lost 7 bases, V lost 3 bases, and 5 bases had no gene match. This CDR3 contains 13 residues. Written as DNA, the CDR3 is TGCGCCAGCAGCTCCACAGGGGGTTATGAAGCTTTCTTT. Its protein product is CASSSTGGYEAFF.

Notes on this clone: The same CDR3 can be traced to other DNA sequences in this sample. The genes are TRBV6-5 and TRBJ2-5; a possible D gene is TRBD2 (5 bases). The V end lost 6 bases, the J end lost 5 bases, and 10 bases lay between the germline ends. Germline-derived CDR1 and CDR2 are MNHEY and SVGAGI. The CDR3 totals 12 residues. CDR3 nucleotide sequence: TGTGCCAGCAGCCGCGGGTTGGAGACCCAGTACTTC. Amino acid sequence: CASSRGLETQYF.

The V call is TRBV5-1, the J call TRBJ2-4; D is unresolved. Trimming stripped 4 bases from V and 6 bases from J, with 14 bases between. CDR3 length: 14 amino acids. Germline CDR1 and CDR2: SGHRS and YFSETQ. CDR3 loop: CASSPDPGGNIQYF. The CDR3 nucleotides are TGCGCCAGCAGCCCAGACCCTGGCGGAAACATTCAGTACTTC.

The rearrangement joins TRBV14 to TRBJ1-1; 8 bases are shared with TRBD1. V was pared by 5 bases and J by 4 bases, with 3 bases of the junction left unmatched. The CDR3 consists of 13 residues. CDR1 and CDR2 from the germline V gene are SGHDN and FVKESK. DNA of the CDR3: TGTGCCAGCAGCACAACAGGGGGCACTGAAGCTTTCTTT. Residues: CASSTTGGTEAFF.

The chain links TRBV7-9 to TRBJ2-5, with 7 bases matching TRBD2. V shed 5 bases, J shed 2 bases, and the junction held 5 bases outside the gene matches. The CDR3 spans 14 residues. Germline V CDR1 and CDR2: SEHNR, FQNEAQ (reference sequence). The CDR3 DNA reads as TGTGCCAGCAGCGCTCCCGGGAGGCAAGAGACCCAGTACTTC. Translating gives CASSAPGRQETQYF.

This chain joins TRBV19 and TRBJ2-5; D unclear. CDR1 LNHDA and CDR2 SQIVND come from the germline V gene (reference sequence). The CDR3 runs 11 residues. V was shortened by 6 bases and J by 9 bases, with 11 bases between the two germline ends. Here the CDR3 reads CASSGYESQYF. The CDR3 bases are TGTGCCAGTAGCGGGTATGAGTCCCAGTACTTC.

The chain joins TRBV5-1 to TRBJ1-2; 7 bases fit TRBD1. CDR3 length: 14 amino acids. V shed 4 bases and J 6 bases; nucleotides not matched to a gene: 9. Germline CDR1 reads SGHRS; CDR2 reads YFSETQ. This CDR3 reads CASSPTTGYHGYTF. The DNA of the CDR3 is TGCGCCAGCAGCCCAACGACAGGGTATCATGGCTACACCTTC.

The J gene is TRBJ1-2, the V gene TRBV5-1, with 8 bases identical to TRBD1. V lost 3 bases, J lost 2 bases, and 3 bases stayed unmatched. Looked up from germline, CDR1 is SGHRS and CDR2 is YFSETQ. The CDR3 is 14 amino acids. The CDR3 bases are TGCGCCAGCAGCTCCGACAGGGGCAACTATGGCTACACCTTC. This gives the protein CASSSDRGNYGYTF.

The rearrangement uses TRBV11-2 and TRBJ1-4, with TRBD1 matching 9 bases. The CDR3 consists of 19 residues. V lost 5 bases and J lost 3; bases outside the gene matches: 16. Germline V CDR1 and CDR2: SGHAT, FQNNGV. DNA of the CDR3: TGTGCCAGCAGCCCACGGGACAGGGATGTCCGTGGGGCTAATGAAAAACTGTTTTTT. Its translation: CASSPRDRDVRGANEKLFF.

The chain has TRBV5-1 and TRBJ1-1, with a possible D match to TRBD1 (6 bases). The CDR3 consists of 16 residues. The germline V and J ends were trimmed by 2 bases and 5 bases, with 19 bases remaining between them. Germline V CDR1 and CDR2: SGHRS, YFSETQ. The CDR3, as DNA: TGCGCCAGCAGCTTTGCTGGGGGGGCGGGGGAGACTGAAGCTTTCTTT. Its protein product is CASSFAGGAGETEAFF.

This rearrangement joins TRBV9 to TRBJ1-2, with D hard to call. Germline V gives CDR1 SGDLS, CDR2 YYNGEE. V lost 4 bases and J 4 bases, leaving 17 bases between the germline ends. The CDR3 has 15 residues. The CDR3 DNA sequence: TGTGCCAGCAGCCCCGTCTCAGGCCCTTCCTATGGCTACACCTTC. Translated: CASSPVSGPSYGYTF.

The V and J genes are TRBV3-1 (or the pseudogene TRBV3-2) and TRBJ2-1, with 7 bases that match TRBD2. Trimming cost V 5 bases and J 2 bases; bases outside gene matches: 12. In germline, CDR1 is LGHDT, CDR2 YNNKEL (reference sequence). The CDR3 length is 17 residues. CDR3 DNA: TGTGCCAGCAGCTCCACCTTGACGGGAGGCCCCTACAATGAGCAGTTCTTC. Protein: CASSSTLTGGPYNEQFF.

This chain links TRBV27 with TRBJ1-3, with 12 bases matching TRBD1. With 11 bases clipped from V and 0 bases from J, the junction kept 14 bases outside the gene matches. From germline, CDR1 is MNHEY and CDR2 SMNVEV (reference sequence). The CDR3 runs 18 residues. Written as DNA, the CDR3 is TGTGCCTCCTCATTCCGGGACAGGGGGCTCCACTCTGGAAACACCATATATTTT. This sequence encodes CASSFRDRGLHSGNTIYF.

V and J are TRBV10-3 and TRBJ1-3; 9 nucleotides align to TRBD1. CDR1 and CDR2 from the germline V gene are ENHRY and SYGVKD. The CDR3 totals 15 residues. Trimming removed 5 bases from V and 3 bases from J; junction bases left unmatched: 5. This CDR3 reads CAISNRGLGGNTIYF. CDR3 coding DNA: TGTGCCATCAGTAACAGGGGGCTAGGTGGAAACACCATATATTTT.

This chain joins TRBV5-5 and TRBJ1-2; TRBD1 agrees at 7 bases. CDR3 length: 13 amino acids. Germline V gene data show CDR1 as SGHKS and CDR2 as YYEKEE (reference sequence). Unmatched junction bases numbered 6, after V lost 2 bases and J lost 8 bases. CDR3 sequence: CASSFDRVGGYTF. The DNA for the CDR3 is TGTGCCAGCAGCTTTGACAGGGTTGGCGGCTACACCTTC.

The CDR3: CASRQGLAGVGTGELFF. CDR3 bases: TGTGCCAGCAGGCAGGGACTAGCGGGAGTAGGGACCGGGGAGCTGTTTTTT. The chain carries TRBV7-2 and TRBJ2-2, with 14 bases matching TRBD2. Germline CDR1 reads SGHTA; CDR2 reads FQGNSA. The CDR3 sequence is 17 residues long. With 6 bases clipped from V and 5 bases from J, the junction kept 8 bases outside the gene matches.

CDR3 residues: CASSLVTSNYEQFF. CDR3 coding DNA: TGCGCCAGCAGCTTGGTTACTAGTAACTATGAGCAGTTCTTC. The chain joins TRBV5-1 to TRBJ2-1; D is possibly TRBD2 (5 bases). V was trimmed by 0 bases and J by 8 bases, leaving 12 bases between them. The CDR3 runs to 14 residues. Per the germline V gene, CDR1 is SGHRS and CDR2 is YFSETQ.